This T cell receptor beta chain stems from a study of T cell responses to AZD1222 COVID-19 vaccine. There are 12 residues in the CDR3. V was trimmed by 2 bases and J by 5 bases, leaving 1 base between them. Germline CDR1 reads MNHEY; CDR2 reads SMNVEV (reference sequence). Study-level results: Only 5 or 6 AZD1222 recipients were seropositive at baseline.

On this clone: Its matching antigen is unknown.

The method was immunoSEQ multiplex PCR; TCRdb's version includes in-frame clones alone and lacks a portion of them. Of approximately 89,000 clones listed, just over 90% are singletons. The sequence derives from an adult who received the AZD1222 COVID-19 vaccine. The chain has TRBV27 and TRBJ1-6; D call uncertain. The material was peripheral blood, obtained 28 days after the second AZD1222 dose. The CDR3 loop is CASSLHNSPLHF. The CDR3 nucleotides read TGTGCCAGCAGTTTACATAATTCACCCCTCCACTTT.